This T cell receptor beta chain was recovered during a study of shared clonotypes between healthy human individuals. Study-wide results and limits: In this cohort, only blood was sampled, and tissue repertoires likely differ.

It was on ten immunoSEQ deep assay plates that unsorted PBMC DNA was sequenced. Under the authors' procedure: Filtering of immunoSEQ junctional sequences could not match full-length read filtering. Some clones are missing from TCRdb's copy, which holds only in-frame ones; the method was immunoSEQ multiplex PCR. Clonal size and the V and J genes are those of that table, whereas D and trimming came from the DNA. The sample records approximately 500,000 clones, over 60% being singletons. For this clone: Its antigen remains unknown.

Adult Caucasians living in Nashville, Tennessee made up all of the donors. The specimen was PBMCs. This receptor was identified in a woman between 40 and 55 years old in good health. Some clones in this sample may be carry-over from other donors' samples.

The CDR3 here is CASVVNQETQYF. CDR3 nucleotide sequence: TGTGCCAGCGTGGTGAACCAAGAGACCCAGTACTTC. The chain joins TRBV2 to TRBJ2-5; no reliable D call. Germline V CDR1 and CDR2: SNHLY, FYNNEI. The CDR3 is made up of 12 amino acids. V dropped 8 bases and J dropped 0 bases, with 7 bases sitting between them.